Listed below are T cell receptor beta chains from one sample, sequenced in a study of cytomegalovirus exposure and HLA in healthy donors. Sequenced by immunoSEQ multiplex PCR; TCRdb stores in-frame clones only, minus some. Counted here are roughly 99,000 clones, just under 80% occurring once; the ten biggest clones make up approximately 3.9%. The sequenced material came from PBMCs. The receptors come from a woman between 40 and 50 years old in good health and CMV-seronegative. The conserved cysteine and the conserved F or W are not part of the CDR3 here. Each record gives: CDR3 protein, J gene, V gene.

ASSTKTGTKEETQY,TRBJ2-5,TRBV5-4
AWREAYGNSPLH,TRBJ1-6,TRBV30
ASIRGEDTGELF,TRBJ2-2,TRBV2
ASSYSGQNPNEKLF,TRBJ1-4,TRBV6-5
ASRMGQGSQETQY,TRBJ2-5,TRBV5-1
SVEYRGLVYGYT,TRBJ1-2,TRBV29-1
SVEDPRDRGSYEQY,-,TRBV29-1
ASSIQGGSGNTIY,TRBJ1-3,TRBV19
ASIKRYGRDEQF,TRBJ2-1,TRBV6-5
ASSPGPGTDTEAF,TRBJ1-1,TRBV18
ASSRRVATGGDTQY,TRBJ2-3,TRBV7-2
ASSQDLPGGLYNEQF,TRBJ2-1,TRBV4-2
ASSFRDKDTGELF,TRBJ2-2,TRBV5-1
ASSQDFGATNEKLF,TRBJ1-4,TRBV14
ASSVVAGGPTGELF,TRBJ2-2,TRBV9
ASSLGGTGGNDGKLF,TRBJ1-4,TRBV5-4
AWEGQGHTEAF,TRBJ1-1,TRBV30
ASSEGGQGNYGYT,TRBJ1-2,TRBV6-1
ASSGQGGTEAF,TRBJ1-1,TRBV10-2
ASSRGALGETQY,TRBJ2-5,TRBV4-1
ASSPTGVGEKLF,TRBJ1-4,TRBV7-2
ASSRGQGALPFYEQY,TRBJ2-7,TRBV5-4
ASSDGTSGGDSYNEQF,TRBJ2-1,TRBV6-4
ASSSTGARGYT,TRBJ1-2,TRBV27
AWSSNTGELF,TRBJ2-2,TRBV30
AISLTSGSSYEQY,TRBJ2-7,TRBV10-3
AISSAVNNQPQH,TRBJ1-5,TRBV10-3
ASRGLAGPHNEQF,TRBJ2-1,TRBV2
ASRVGREYSPLH,TRBJ1-6,TRBV2